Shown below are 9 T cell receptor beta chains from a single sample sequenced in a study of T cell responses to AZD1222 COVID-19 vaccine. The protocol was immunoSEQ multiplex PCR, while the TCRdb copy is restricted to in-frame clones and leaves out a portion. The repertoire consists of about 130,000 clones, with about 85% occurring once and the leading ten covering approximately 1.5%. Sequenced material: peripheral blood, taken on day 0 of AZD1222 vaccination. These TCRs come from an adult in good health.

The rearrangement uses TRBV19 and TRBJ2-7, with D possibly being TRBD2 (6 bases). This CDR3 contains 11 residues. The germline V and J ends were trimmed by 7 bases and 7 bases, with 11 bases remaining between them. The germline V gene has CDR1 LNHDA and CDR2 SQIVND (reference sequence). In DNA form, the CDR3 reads TGTGCCAGTACCGACGCGGGGGAGCAGTACTTC. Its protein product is CASTDAGEQYF.

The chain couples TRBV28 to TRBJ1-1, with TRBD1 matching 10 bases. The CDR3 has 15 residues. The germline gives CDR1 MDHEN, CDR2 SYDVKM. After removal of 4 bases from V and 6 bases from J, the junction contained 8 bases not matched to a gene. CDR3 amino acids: CASSWPGQGYAEAFF. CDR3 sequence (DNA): TGTGCCAGCAGTTGGCCGGGACAGGGGTATGCTGAAGCTTTCTTT. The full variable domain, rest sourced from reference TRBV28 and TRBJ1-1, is DVKVTQSSRYLVKRTGEKVFLECVQDMDHENMFWYRQDPGLGLRLIYFSYDVKMKEKGDIPEGYSVSREKKERFSLILESASTNQTSMYLCASSWPGQGYAEAFFGQGTRLTVV.

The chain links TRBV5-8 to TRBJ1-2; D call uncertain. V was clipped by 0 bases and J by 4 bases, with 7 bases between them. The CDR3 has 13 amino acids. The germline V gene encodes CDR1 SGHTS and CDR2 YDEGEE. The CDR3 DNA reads TGTGCCAGCAGCTTGGCAGGAATCTATGGCTACACCTTC. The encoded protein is CASSLAGIYGYTF.

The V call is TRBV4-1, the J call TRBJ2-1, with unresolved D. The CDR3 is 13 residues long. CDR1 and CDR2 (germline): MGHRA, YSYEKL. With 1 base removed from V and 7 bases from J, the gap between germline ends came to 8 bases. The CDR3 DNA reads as TGCGCCAGCAGCCAAGGGACCCATAATGAGCAGTTCTTC. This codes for CASSQGTHNEQFF.

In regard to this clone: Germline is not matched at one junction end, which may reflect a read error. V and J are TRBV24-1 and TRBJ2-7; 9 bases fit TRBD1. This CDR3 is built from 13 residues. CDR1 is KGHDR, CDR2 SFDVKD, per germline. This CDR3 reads CATSDRDREYGVF. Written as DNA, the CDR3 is TGTGCCACCAGTGACCGGGACAGGGAGTACGGGGTCTTC.

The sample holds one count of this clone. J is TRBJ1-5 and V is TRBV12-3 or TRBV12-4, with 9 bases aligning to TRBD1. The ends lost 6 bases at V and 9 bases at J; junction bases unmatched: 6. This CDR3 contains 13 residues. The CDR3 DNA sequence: TGTGCCAGCAGAGCGACAGGGGGACCGCCCCAGCATTTT. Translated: CASRATGGPPQHF.

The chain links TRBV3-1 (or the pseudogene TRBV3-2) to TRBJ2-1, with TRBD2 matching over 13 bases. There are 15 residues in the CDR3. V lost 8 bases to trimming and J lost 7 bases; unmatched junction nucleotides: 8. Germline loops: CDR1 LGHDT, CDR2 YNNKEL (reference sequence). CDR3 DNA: TGTGCCAGCTCCATTACTAGCGGGGGGGTAAATGAGCAGTTCTTC. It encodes CASSITSGGVNEQFF.

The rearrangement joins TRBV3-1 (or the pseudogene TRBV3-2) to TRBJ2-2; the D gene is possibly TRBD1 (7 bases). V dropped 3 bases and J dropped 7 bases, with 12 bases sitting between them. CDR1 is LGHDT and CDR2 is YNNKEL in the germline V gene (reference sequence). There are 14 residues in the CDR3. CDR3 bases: TGTGCCAGCAGCCAGCAGGGGGGCGGCGGGGAGCTGTTTTTT. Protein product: CASSQQGGGGELFF.

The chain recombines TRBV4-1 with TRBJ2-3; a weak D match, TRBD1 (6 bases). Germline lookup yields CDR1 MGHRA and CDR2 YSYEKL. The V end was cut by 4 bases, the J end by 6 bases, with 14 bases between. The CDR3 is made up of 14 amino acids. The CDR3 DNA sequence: TGCGCCAGCAGCCCAGGACTGCAGGGGGATACGCAGTATTTT. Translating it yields CASSPGLQGDTQYF.